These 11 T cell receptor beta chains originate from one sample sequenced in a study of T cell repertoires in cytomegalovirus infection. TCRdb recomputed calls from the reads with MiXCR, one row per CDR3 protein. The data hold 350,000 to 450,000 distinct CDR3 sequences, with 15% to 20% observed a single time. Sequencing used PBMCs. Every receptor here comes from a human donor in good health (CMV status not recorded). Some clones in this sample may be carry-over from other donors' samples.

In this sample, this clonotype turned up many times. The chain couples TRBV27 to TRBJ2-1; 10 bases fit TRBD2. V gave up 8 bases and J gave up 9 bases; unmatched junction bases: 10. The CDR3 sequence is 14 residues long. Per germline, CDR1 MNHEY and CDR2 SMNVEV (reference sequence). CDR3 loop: CASRLAGGSVEQFF. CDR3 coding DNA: TGTGCCAGCCGATTAGCGGGAGGCTCTGTTGAGCAGTTCTTC.

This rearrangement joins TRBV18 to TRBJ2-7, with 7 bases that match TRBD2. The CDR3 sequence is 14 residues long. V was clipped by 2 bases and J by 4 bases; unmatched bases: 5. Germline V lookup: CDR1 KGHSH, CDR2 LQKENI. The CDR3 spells CASSPRAGAYEQYF. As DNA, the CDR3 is TGTGCCAGCTCACCAAGGGCGGGAGCATACGAGCAGTACTTC.

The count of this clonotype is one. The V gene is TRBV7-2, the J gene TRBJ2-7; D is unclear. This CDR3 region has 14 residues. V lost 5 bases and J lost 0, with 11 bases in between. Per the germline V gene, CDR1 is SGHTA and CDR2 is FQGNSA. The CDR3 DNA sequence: TGTGCCAGCAGCGTAGGGCCCATCTCCTACGAGCAGTACTTC. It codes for CASSVGPISYEQYF.

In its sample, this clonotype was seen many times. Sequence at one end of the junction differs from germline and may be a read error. In DNA, the CDR3 is TGTGCCAGCAGCTTCCTCTGGGACAGGTCCTCCGAGCAGTACTTC. Its protein product is CASSFLWDRSSEQYF. This chain joins TRBV7-2 and TRBJ2-7; 8 bases are a match to TRBD1. The CDR3 length is 15 residues. The germline V gene encodes CDR1 SGHTA and CDR2 FQGNSA. Full variable domain (missing parts from reference TRBV7-2 and TRBJ2-7): GAGVSQSPSNKVTEKGKDVELRCDPISGHTALYWYRQSLGQGLEFLIYFQGNSAPDKSGLPSDRFSAERTGGSVSTLTIQRTQQEDSAVYLCASSFLWDRSSEQYFGPGTRLTVT.

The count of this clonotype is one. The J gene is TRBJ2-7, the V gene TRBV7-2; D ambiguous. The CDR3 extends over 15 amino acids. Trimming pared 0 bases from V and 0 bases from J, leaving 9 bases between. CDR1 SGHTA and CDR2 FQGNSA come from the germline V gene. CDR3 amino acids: CASSLAGENSYEQYF. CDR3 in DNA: TGTGCCAGCAGCTTAGCCGGCGAGAACTCCTACGAGCAGTACTTC.

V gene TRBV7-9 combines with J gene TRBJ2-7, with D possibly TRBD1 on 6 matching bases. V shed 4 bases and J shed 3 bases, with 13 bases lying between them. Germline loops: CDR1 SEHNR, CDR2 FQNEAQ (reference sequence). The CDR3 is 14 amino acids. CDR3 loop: CASSSGTQVYEQYF. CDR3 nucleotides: TGTGCCAGCAGCTCCGGGACACAGGTCTACGAGCAGTACTTC.

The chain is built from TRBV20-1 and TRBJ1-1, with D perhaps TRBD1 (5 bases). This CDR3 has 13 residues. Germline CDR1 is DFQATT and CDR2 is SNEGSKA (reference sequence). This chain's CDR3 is CRESTGQPTEAFF. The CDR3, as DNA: TGCAGGGAAAGTACAGGTCAACCCACTGAAGCTTTCTTT.

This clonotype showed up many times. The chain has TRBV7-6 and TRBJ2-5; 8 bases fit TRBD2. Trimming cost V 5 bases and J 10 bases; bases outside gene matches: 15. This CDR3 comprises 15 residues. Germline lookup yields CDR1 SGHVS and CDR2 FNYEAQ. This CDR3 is CASSRGGTPSGDQYF. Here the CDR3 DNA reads TGTGCCAGCAGCCGGGGGGGGACGCCCTCGGGGGACCAGTACTTC.

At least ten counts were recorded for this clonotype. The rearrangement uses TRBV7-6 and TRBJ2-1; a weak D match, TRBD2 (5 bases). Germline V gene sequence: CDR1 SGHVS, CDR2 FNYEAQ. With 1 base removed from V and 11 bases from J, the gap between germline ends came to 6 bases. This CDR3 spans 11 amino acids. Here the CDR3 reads CASSLGEKQFF. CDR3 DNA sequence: TGTGCCAGCAGCTTAGGGGAGAAGCAGTTCTTC.

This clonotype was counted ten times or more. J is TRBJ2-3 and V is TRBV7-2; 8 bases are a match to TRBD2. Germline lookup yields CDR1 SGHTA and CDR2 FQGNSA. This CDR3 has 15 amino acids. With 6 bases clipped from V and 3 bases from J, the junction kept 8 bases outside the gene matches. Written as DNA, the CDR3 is TGTGCCAGCAGTCGCCAAGCGGGAGAGACAGATACGCAGTATTTT. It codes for CASSRQAGETDTQYF.

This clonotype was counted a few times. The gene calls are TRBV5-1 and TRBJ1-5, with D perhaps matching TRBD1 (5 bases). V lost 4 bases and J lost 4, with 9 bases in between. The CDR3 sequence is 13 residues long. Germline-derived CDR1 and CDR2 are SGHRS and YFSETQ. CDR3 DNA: TGCGCCAGCAGCGCGGACACAAATCAGCCCCAGCATTTT. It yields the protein CASSADTNQPQHF.